What follows describes a single T cell receptor (beta chain). The entry originates in a study of beta chain features in type 1 diabetes. From germline, CDR1 is MGHDK and CDR2 SYGVNS. CDR3 length: 14 residues. V was pared by 4 bases and J by 1 base, with 9 bases between. Expressed TCRB transcripts were sequenced because the isolated RNA had all been reverse transcribed beforehand. Assay: immunoSEQ multiplex PCR; the TCRdb copy retains only in-frame clones and omits some. The sample has about 620,000 clones, about 16% seen once; the top ten hold 0.093%. The chain combines TRBV25-1 with TRBJ2-3, with TRBD2 as a possible D gene (6 bases). The receptor's source is a man aged 18 to 30 in good health. The source material was naive CD4+ T cells from blood. This CDR3 reads CASSVASGTDTQYF. CDR3 DNA sequence: TGTGCCAGCAGTGTGGCTAGCGGCACAGATACGCAGTATTTT.